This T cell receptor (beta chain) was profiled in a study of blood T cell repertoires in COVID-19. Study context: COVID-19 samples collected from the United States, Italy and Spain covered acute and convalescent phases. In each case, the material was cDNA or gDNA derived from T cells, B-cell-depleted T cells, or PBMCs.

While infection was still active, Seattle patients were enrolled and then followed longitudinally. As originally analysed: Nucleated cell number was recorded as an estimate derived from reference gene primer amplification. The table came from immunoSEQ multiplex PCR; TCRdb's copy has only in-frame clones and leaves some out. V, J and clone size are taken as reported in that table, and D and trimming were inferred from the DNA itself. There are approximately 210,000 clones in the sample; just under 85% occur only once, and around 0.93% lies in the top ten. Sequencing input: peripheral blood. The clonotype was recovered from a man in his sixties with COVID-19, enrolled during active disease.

The CDR3 reads CASSSYWGRTITGELFF. The CDR3 nucleotides are TGCGCCAGCAGCTCGTACTGGGGGCGAACAATTACCGGGGAGCTGTTTTTT. The chain recombines TRBV5-1 with TRBJ2-2, with a tentative D call TRBD1 (6 bases). V gave up 3 bases and J gave up 5 bases, with 20 bases separating them. The germline CDR1 and CDR2 sequences are SGHRS and YFSETQ. The CDR3 length is 17 residues.